Each of the 28 T cell receptor beta chains below was sequenced from the same sample in a study of graft-versus-host responses after intestinal transplantation. Some clones are missing from TCRdb's copy, which holds only in-frame ones; the method was immunoSEQ multiplex PCR. Of 95,000 or so clones detected, around nine tenths appear once; the ten largest clones hold about 16%. The material sequenced was PBMCs, taken roughly 410 days after intestinal transplant. These receptors came from a human patient who received an intestinal transplant, so some T cells may come from the graft donor.

This chain connects TRBV7-3 to TRBJ2-7; 7 nucleotides line up with TRBD2. Germline CDR1 reads SGHTA; CDR2 reads FQGTGA. This CDR3 has 15 residues. The J segment lost 0 bases and the V segment lost 1 base, leaving 3 bases of the junction unmatched. CDR3 in amino acids: CASSLRGGSSYEQYF. CDR3 DNA sequence: TGTGCCAGCAGCTTAAGGGGGGGAAGCTCCTACGAGCAGTACTTC.

The chain employs TRBV19 and TRBJ1-6; TRBD1 might be the D (5 bases). In germline, CDR1 is LNHDA, CDR2 SQIVND (reference sequence). The V end was cut by 6 bases, the J end by 9 bases, with 18 bases between. The CDR3 has 15 residues. The CDR3: CASSPRDWYGSPLHF. In nucleotides, the CDR3 is TGTGCCAGTAGCCCCCGGGACTGGTACGGTTCACCCCTCCACTTT.

This chain connects TRBV6-6 to TRBJ1-2, with D perhaps matching TRBD1 (6 bases). Deletions cut 2 bases from V and 8 bases from J, with 12 bases between. Germline V gene data show CDR1 as MNHNY and CDR2 as SVGAGI (reference sequence). CDR3 length: 13 amino acids. In DNA form, the CDR3 reads TGTGCCAGCAGTTACCTGACAGGTTGGGGCTACACCTTC. Amino acid sequence: CASSYLTGWGYTF.

CDR3 DNA: TGTGCCACCGGACTAGCGGGGGACTTCTACGAGCAGTACTTC. Translation gives CATGLAGDFYEQYF. The chain carries TRBV6-5 and TRBJ2-5; 13 nucleotides match TRBD2. The DNA end is a closer match to TRBJ2-7, so the J assignment may be wrong. CDR1 MNHEY and CDR2 SVGAGI come from the germline V gene. The CDR3 length is 14 residues.

This rearrangement joins TRBV6-4 to TRBJ2-3; TRBD2 matches at 7 bases. CDR3 length: 15 amino acids. Germline V gene lookup returns CDR1 MRHNA and CDR2 SNTAGT. V shed 4 bases, J shed 4 bases, and the junction held 8 bases outside the gene matches. The CDR3 is CASSAEAGRSDTQYF. The DNA for the CDR3 is TGTGCCAGCAGTGCGGAAGCGGGGAGATCAGATACGCAGTATTTT.

This chain joins TRBV18 and TRBJ1-2; no clear D. CDR3 length: 14 residues. V was cut by 8 bases and J by 0 bases, with 13 bases left in between. In germline, CDR1 is KGHSH, CDR2 LQKENI. The DNA of the CDR3 is TGTGCCAGCGCGGGCCGCGAAGCTAACTATGGCTACACCTTC. Residues: CASAGREANYGYTF.

In the case of this clone: Mismatch with germline at one junction end may stem from a read error. The chain combines TRBV5-1 with TRBJ1-5; D is ambiguous. The CDR3 spans 13 residues. The V gene's germline CDR1 is SGHRS and CDR2 YFSETQ. For the CDR3, the DNA is TGTGCCAGCAGCTTGTCCCTAAATCAGCCCCAGCATTTT. This codes for CASSLSLNQPQHF.

The chain carries TRBV6-1 and TRBJ1-2; perhaps TRBD1 as D (6 bases). Germline loops: CDR1 MNHNS, CDR2 SASEGT. V lost 4 bases and J lost 7, with 16 bases in between. This CDR3 contains 14 residues. CDR3: CASSASRQAGGYTF. Written as DNA, the CDR3 is TGTGCCAGCAGTGCTAGCCGACAGGCTGGTGGCTACACCTTC.

This chain connects TRBV7-2 to TRBJ2-1; D unclear. The germline CDR1 and CDR2 sequences are SGHTA and FQGNSA. The CDR3 consists of 13 residues. Trimming removed 5 bases at V and 10 bases at J, with 15 bases between. For the CDR3, the DNA is TGTGCCAGCAGCCCCAAACTCGATAGGGAGCAGTTCTTC. Amino acids: CASSPKLDREQFF.

The rearrangement uses TRBV7-2 and TRBJ1-2; D is undetermined. Looked up from germline, CDR1 is SGHTA and CDR2 is FQGNSA. Trimming pared 3 bases from V and 0 bases from J, leaving 2 bases between. The CDR3 consists of 12 residues. CDR3 coding DNA: TGTGCCAGCAGCTTTACTAACTATGGCTACACCTTC. Residues: CASSFTNYGYTF.

CDR3 DNA sequence: TGTGCCAGCAGCCCATACCAGGGCCTCCTTGGCAATGAGCAGTTCTTC. Translation: CASSPYQGLLGNEQFF. The chain uses TRBV7-2 and TRBJ2-1; tentatively, D is TRBD1 (5 bases). Germline assignment: CDR1 SGHTA and CDR2 FQGNSA. The CDR3 contains 16 residues. V lost 5 bases and J 6 bases, leaving 20 bases between the germline ends.

The CDR3 sequence: CASSVHRGLSEKLFF. CDR3 coding DNA: TGTGCCAGCAGTGTCCACAGGGGGCTGAGTGAAAAACTGTTTTTT. The chain links TRBV25-1 to TRBJ1-4; 9 positions match TRBD1. The CDR3 contains 15 residues. Germline trimming cut 4 bases from V and 7 bases from J; bases unmatched to any gene: 7. The germline V gene has CDR1 MGHDK and CDR2 SYGVNS.

This clone has only one observation. This sequence joins TRBV7-6 and TRBJ1-1; D gene unclear. V shed 1 base and J shed 3 bases, with 6 bases lying between them. The CDR3 is made up of 13 amino acids. The germline V gene has CDR1 SGHVS and CDR2 FNYEAQ. The CDR3 DNA reads TGTGCCAGCAGCTTAGACGGTTACACTGAAGCTTTCTTT. Protein: CASSLDGYTEAFF.

This chain connects TRBV6-5 to TRBJ1-2, with 10 positions matching TRBD1. This CDR3 contains 15 residues. Germline CDR1 and CDR2: MNHEY and SVGAGI. The junction had 4 bases not matched to a gene; V was cut back by 4 bases and J by 2 bases. As DNA, the CDR3 is TGTGCCAGCAGTTCCAGGACAGGGGGAAACTATGGCTACACCTTC. It codes for CASSSRTGGNYGYTF.

The rearrangement uses TRBV10-3 and TRBJ1-1, with a weak D call TRBD1 (6 bases). Trimming cost V 6 bases and J 12 bases, with 17 bases left between them. CDR3 size: 12 residues. The germline gives CDR1 ENHRY, CDR2 SYGVKD. The DNA of the CDR3 is TGTGCCATCAGGAGGGGGTCGGGCGTTACTTTCTTT. This codes for CAIRRGSGVTFF.

This chain joins TRBV21-1 and TRBJ2-5; the table names TRBD2, a call not compared with the DNA. TRBV21-1 constitutes a pseudogene. The CDR3 length is 16 residues. CDR3 loop: CASSKTGRGKRETQYF. In nucleotides, the CDR3 is TGTGCCAGCAGCAAAACCGGACGGGGGAAGAGAGAGACCCAGTACTTC.

The count of this clone is one. The V and J genes are TRBV10-3 and TRBJ2-1; D gene ambiguous. This CDR3 contains 12 residues. Trimming shortened V by 6 bases and J by 4 bases, and 7 bases separated the two germline ends. Germline lookup yields CDR1 ENHRY and CDR2 SYGVKD. CDR3 residues: CAIRTSYNEQFF. DNA of the CDR3: TGTGCCATCAGGACTTCTTACAATGAGCAGTTCTTC.

This clone was recorded once. The chain uses TRBV5-1 and TRBJ1-1; D is ambiguous. The germline V gene encodes CDR1 SGHRS and CDR2 YFSETQ. V was trimmed by 4 bases and J by 6 bases, leaving 10 bases between them. CDR3 length equals 12 residues. This CDR3 is CASSLLGSEAFF. The CDR3 DNA sequence: TGCGCCAGCAGCCTCCTGGGGTCTGAAGCTTTCTTT.

The chain combines TRBV19 with TRBJ2-6; 8 positions agree with TRBD1. The CDR3 is 16 residues long. Trimming cost V 7 bases and J 2 bases; bases outside gene matches: 7. Germline assignment: CDR1 LNHDA and CDR2 SQIVND (reference sequence). Written as DNA, the CDR3 is TGTGCCAGTAAGACAGGGGACACAGCTGGGGCCAACGTCCTGACTTTC. It codes for CASKTGDTAGANVLTF.

This clone was picked up one time. The chain is built from TRBV4-1 and TRBJ1-1, with TRBD1 identical over 8 bases. This CDR3 is built from 15 residues. V lost 0 bases to trimming and J lost 4 bases; unmatched junction nucleotides: 4. Germline-derived CDR1 and CDR2 are MGHRA and YSYEKL. The CDR3 nucleotides are TGCGCCAGCAGCCAAGATATTCAGGGGGCCACTGAAGCTTTCTTT. Translating gives CASSQDIQGATEAFF.

The chain combines TRBV5-1 with TRBJ1-1, with D possibly being TRBD1 (5 bases). Trimming took off 3 bases at V and 7 bases at J, with 13 bases between the two ends. The length of the CDR3 is 13 residues. Germline CDR1 reads SGHRS; CDR2 reads YFSETQ. The CDR3 DNA is TGCGCCAGCAGCTGGGACGGGGGAGGTGAAGCTTTCTTT. Translation: CASSWDGGGEAFF.

V usage is TRBV6-5 and J usage is TRBJ2-7, with D possibly being TRBD2 (7 bases). The germline V and J ends were trimmed by 0 bases and 3 bases, with 15 bases remaining between them. Germline lookup yields CDR1 MNHEY and CDR2 SVGAGI. This CDR3 contains 16 residues. CDR3 sequence reads: CASSYSGGGGGYEQYF. The CDR3 nucleotides are TGTGCCAGCAGTTACTCCGGCGGGGGAGGGGGCTACGAGCAGTACTTC.

The chain has TRBV7-9 and TRBJ1-4; D remains ambiguous. Per germline, CDR1 SEHNR and CDR2 FQNEAQ (reference sequence). Trimming shortened V by 1 base and J by 7 bases, and 10 bases separated the two germline ends. This CDR3 comprises 14 residues. Here the CDR3 reads CASSLGEGGEKLFF. CDR3 DNA sequence: TGTGCCAGCAGCTTAGGGGAAGGAGGTGAAAAACTGTTTTTT.

V and J are TRBV5-1 and TRBJ2-1, with D unresolved. The ends were cut back, 0 bases at V and 5 bases at J, with 9 bases in the middle. Germline V CDR1 and CDR2: SGHRS, YFSETQ. The CDR3 length is 14 residues. The DNA of the CDR3 is TGCGCCAGCAGCTTGGGGCAGGCCCACAATGAGCAGTTCTTC. Encoded protein: CASSLGQAHNEQFF.

The CDR3 sequence is CASKEGGYGYTF. DNA of the CDR3: TGTGCCAGCAAAGAAGGAGGCTATGGCTACACCTTC. The chain combines TRBV6-5 with TRBJ1-2, with D unresolved. This CDR3 contains 12 residues. Germline CDR1 MNHEY, CDR2 SVGAGI. The V and J ends lost 7 bases and 4 bases respectively, with 10 bases between them.

The rearrangement links TRBV5-1 to TRBJ2-5; TRBD1 agrees at 7 bases. V shed 2 bases and J 0 bases; nucleotides not matched to a gene: 4. Germline values: CDR1 SGHRS, CDR2 YFSETQ. There are 15 residues in the CDR3. The CDR3 nucleotides are TGCGCCAGCAGCTTAGGGGGCGCGTACCAAGAGACCCAGTACTTC. Protein: CASSLGGAYQETQYF.

The rearrangement uses TRBV18 and TRBJ2-5, with 10 bases that match TRBD2. The CDR3 runs 16 residues. The germline V gene encodes CDR1 KGHSH and CDR2 LQKENI. V shed 7 bases, J shed 5 bases, and the junction held 13 bases outside the gene matches. The CDR3 reads CASCQLSTSGVETQYF. In DNA form, the CDR3 reads TGTGCCAGCTGCCAATTGAGTACTAGCGGGGTCGAGACCCAGTACTTC. The variable domain in full, completed from reference TRBV18 and TRBJ2-5, reads NAGVMQNPRHLVRRRGQEARLRCSPMKGHSHVYWYRQLPEEGLKFMVYLQKENIIDESGMPKERFSAEFPKEGPSILRIQQVVRGDSAAYFCASCQLSTSGVETQYFGPGTRLLVL.

The J gene is TRBJ2-7, the V gene TRBV19; D possibly uses TRBD1 or TRBD2 (6 bases each). This CDR3 has 14 amino acids. Germline V gene sequence: CDR1 LNHDA, CDR2 SQIVND (reference sequence). The V end lost 4 bases, the J end lost 3 bases, and 13 bases lay between the germline ends. CDR3 loop: CASSRPGANYEQYF. For the CDR3, the DNA is TGTGCCAGTAGTAGGCCGGGGGCCAACTACGAGCAGTACTTC.